This TCR beta chain emerged from a study of shared clonotypes between healthy human individuals. The method was immunoSEQ multiplex PCR; TCRdb's version includes in-frame clones alone and lacks a portion of them. The table lists almost 750,000 clones, roughly two thirds of them singletons. V lost 2 bases and J 3 bases, leaving 10 bases between the germline ends. Germline V gene lookup returns CDR1 MDHEN and CDR2 SYDVKM. The CDR3 loop spans 14 amino acids. Specimen: memory CD4+ T cells sorted from blood. The subset was: CD45RA-negative fraction. The clonotype comes from a woman aged 25-40 years in good health. V usage is TRBV28 and J usage is TRBJ1-2, with a tentative D call TRBD1 (5 bases). DNA for the CDR3: TGTGCCAGCAGTTTACAACTGGGGGACTATGGCTACACCTTC. This translates into CASSLQLGDYGYTF.